These T cell receptor beta chains were read from a single sample in a study of blood T cell repertoires in COVID-19. TCRdb keeps only in-frame clones here, not all; method: immunoSEQ multiplex PCR. This table has under 50,000 clones, approximately 90% appearing once. Sequencing used peripheral blood. Receptors originate from a human donor in a cohort sampled during active COVID-19. The CDR3 runs from the conserved cysteine through the conserved F or W. D genes are given only for firm matches. Some rows mark clone size as missing; the rest say once, few, many or name a class of expanded clone.

TRBV3-1/TRBV3-2	TRBJ2-3	TRBD2	-	CASSQERGGLADTQYF	TGTGCCAGCAGCCAAGAACGGGGGGGCTTGGCAGATACGCAGTATTTT
TRBV7-2	TRBJ2-3	TRBD1	few	CASSLNRQGTTDTQYF	TGTGCCAGCAGCTTAAACCGACAGGGTACCACAGATACGCAGTATTTT
TRBV30	TRBJ2-2	-	-	CAWSSNTGELFF	TGTGCCTGGTCTTCGAACACCGGGGAGCTGTTTTTT
TRBV9	TRBJ2-7	-	-	CASSESLQGAGDGGRVYEQYF	TGTGCCAGCAGCGAGAGCCTACAGGGGGCAGGGGATGGCGGGAGGGTCTACGAGCAGTACTTC
TRBV5-1	TRBJ1-3	-	-	CASSHTDTPGQNTIYF	TGCGCCAGCAGCCATACAGACACTCCAGGTCAGAACACCATATATTTT
TRBV14	TRBJ1-2	TRBD1	once	CASSQQGQGHGYTF	TGTGCCAGCAGCCAGCAGGGACAGGGGCATGGCTACACCTTC
TRBV7-9	TRBJ2-7	TRBD1	-	CASSTTGTGGEQYF	TGTGCCAGCAGCACGACGGGGACAGGGGGAGAGCAGTACTTC
TRBV9	TRBJ2-7	-	-	CASSAGAGIVYEQYF	TGTGCCAGCAGCGCCGGCGCAGGGATTGTTTACGAGCAGTACTTC
TRBV5-1	TRBJ1-2	-	-	CASSLRPGENYGYTF	TGCGCCAGCAGCTTAAGACCCGGGGAGAACTATGGCTACACCTTC
TRBV7-2	TRBJ2-3	-	-	CASSLDGDSTDTQYF	TGTGCCAGCAGCTTAGATGGGGACTCCACAGATACGCAGTATTTT
TRBV5-8	TRBJ2-2	-	-	CASSPRGTFTGELFF	TGTGCCAGCAGCCCACGGGGGACCTTCACCGGGGAGCTGTTTTTT